The 20 T cell receptor beta chains below were found in one sample sequenced in a study of T cell responses to AZD1222 COVID-19 vaccine. This table comes from immunoSEQ multiplex PCR, and its TCRdb copy is limited to in-frame clones, with some not included. The sample holds roughly 170,000 clones, roughly 87% seen once. This specimen consisted of peripheral blood, obtained on day 0 of AZD1222 vaccination. These TCRs come from an adult in good health.

V and J are TRBV4-1 and TRBJ2-3; the match to TRBD2 covers 8 bases. V gave up 3 bases and J gave up 1 base; unmatched junction bases: 9. The CDR3 covers 17 residues. CDR1 and CDR2 from the germline V gene are MGHRA and YSYEKL. CDR3 in amino acids: CASSQTLGLVGTDTQYF. CDR3 nucleotide sequence: TGCGCCAGCAGCCAGACTTTGGGACTAGTCGGCACAGATACGCAGTATTTT.

The CDR3 spells CASSPGTSRTDTQYF. The CDR3 nucleotides read TGTGCCAGCAGCCCGGGGACCTCCCGCACAGATACGCAGTATTTT. The rearrangement uses TRBV14 and TRBJ2-3; D may match TRBD1 or TRBD2 (5 bases each). Germline CDR1 and CDR2: SGHDN and FVKESK. Trimming cost V 4 bases and J 1 base, with 12 bases left between them. The CDR3 is made up of 15 amino acids.

The chain has TRBV5-1 and TRBJ1-2; TRBD1 matches 12 bases. The trim removed 3 bases at V and 3 bases at J, leaving 6 bases unmatched. The CDR3 consists of 16 residues. The V gene's germline CDR1 is SGHRS and CDR2 YFSETQ. The CDR3 DNA follows: TGCGCCAGCAGCTCCGCCGGGACAGGGGGCTACTATGGCTACACCTTC. It translates to CASSSAGTGGYYGYTF.

This clone was detected once. The chain uses TRBV5-6 and TRBJ1-3; a weak D match, TRBD1 (5 bases). Trimming took 0 bases from V and 5 from J, leaving 15 bases between them. Germline CDR1 is SGHDT and CDR2 is YYEEEE. There are 16 residues in the CDR3. The CDR3 DNA reads TGTGCCAGCAGCTTGGGTTTTGTCGGGGCTCGAAACACCATATATTTT. It encodes CASSLGFVGARNTIYF.

The gene calls are TRBV7-8 and TRBJ2-7, with 10 bases identical to TRBD2. V lost 2 bases, J lost 5 bases, and 6 bases stayed unmatched. The V gene's germline CDR1 is SGHVS and CDR2 FQNEAQ. The CDR3 runs 15 residues. The CDR3 DNA sequence: TGTGCCAGCAGCTTACTAGCGGGAGACTTCCACGAGCAGTACTTC. Its protein product is CASSLLAGDFHEQYF.

This clone has more than one count but fewer than ten. Here the CDR3 reads CASSVLTAEAFF. CDR3 sequence (DNA): TGTGCCAGCAGTGTTTTGACCGCCGAAGCTTTCTTT. The V and J genes are TRBV2 and TRBJ1-1; no definite D call. The germline CDR1 and CDR2 sequences are SNHLY and FYNNEI. With 4 bases removed from V and 8 bases from J, the gap between germline ends came to 11 bases. The CDR3 runs to 12 residues.

This clone has a count of ten or more. The CDR3 reads CASTNPGQKAFF. CDR3 DNA sequence: TGTGCCAGCACCAATCCCGGACAGAAAGCTTTCTTT. The rearrangement joins TRBV28 to TRBJ1-1, with a weak D call TRBD1 (6 bases). With 7 bases removed from V and 9 bases from J, the gap between germline ends came to 15 bases. Per germline, CDR1 MDHEN and CDR2 SYDVKM. The CDR3 loop spans 12 amino acids.

The chain uses TRBV21-1 and TRBJ2-5; TRBD2, the table's D call, lacks a check against the DNA. TRBV21-1 is noted as a pseudogene. The CDR3 sequence is 19 residues long. CDR3 nucleotides: TGTGCCAGCAGCAAACTGGGGACTAGCGGGAGGGCCAGGAAAGAGACCCAGTACTTC. The encoded protein is CASSKLGTSGRARKETQYF.

This clone was counted once. The chain joins TRBV19 to TRBJ1-2; 7 bases are a match to TRBD1. The V segment lost 1 base and the J segment 4 bases; nucleotides outside the gene matches: 6. Per germline, CDR1 LNHDA and CDR2 SQIVND (reference sequence). The CDR3 extends over 15 amino acids. In DNA, the CDR3 is TGTGCCAGTAGTATAGCTACAGGGGAGGGCTATGGCTACACCTTC. Residues: CASSIATGEGYGYTF.

The chain combines TRBV2 with TRBJ2-1; 13 bases fit TRBD2. The V gene's germline CDR1 is SNHLY and CDR2 FYNNEI. V trimming: 6 bases; J trimming: 9 bases; junction bases outside the gene matches: 8. The CDR3 extends over 15 amino acids. The CDR3 DNA reads as TGTGCCAGCAGGCCACTAGCGGGAGGGCCTAGTGAGCAGTTCTTC. Translation: CASRPLAGGPSEQFF.

This clone was recorded only once. V gene TRBV5-1 combines with J gene TRBJ2-3; possible D gene TRBD2, 5 bases. Between the trimmed V and J ends, which lost 3 bases and 2 bases, there was a span of 16 bases. The germline V gene encodes CDR1 SGHRS and CDR2 YFSETQ. The CDR3 is 16 amino acids. The CDR3 protein is CASSSDSRANTDTQYF. The CDR3 DNA follows: TGCGCCAGCAGCTCGGACTCGCGGGCCAACACAGATACGCAGTATTTT.

CDR3 residues: CASSPLSADRYNSPLHF. CDR3 DNA: TGTGCCAGCTCACCTCTATCCGCGGACAGATATAATTCACCCCTCCACTTT. The chain links TRBV18 to TRBJ1-6; TRBD1 might be the D (6 bases). Trimming shortened V by 3 bases and J by 4 bases, and 16 bases separated the two germline ends. The CDR3 loop spans 17 amino acids. Germline-derived CDR1 and CDR2 are KGHSH and LQKENI. Complete variable domain (other parts from reference TRBV18 and TRBJ1-6): NAGVMQNPRHLVRRRGQEARLRCSPMKGHSHVYWYRQLPEEGLKFMVYLQKENIIDESGMPKERFSAEFPKEGPSILRIQQVVRGDSAAYFCASSPLSADRYNSPLHFGNGTRLTVT.

V and J are TRBV4-1 and TRBJ2-7, with TRBD2 matching 8 bases. There are 15 residues in the CDR3. The junction had 11 bases not matched to a gene; V was cut back by 4 bases and J by 6 bases. Germline-derived CDR1 and CDR2 are MGHRA and YSYEKL. Here the CDR3 reads CASSPGSGRASEQYF. For the CDR3, the DNA is TGCGCCAGCAGCCCAGGCTCCGGGAGGGCCAGCGAGCAGTACTTC.

The chain uses TRBV6-5 and TRBJ1-1; TRBD1 might be the D (6 bases). The V end was cut by 2 bases, the J end by 1 base, with 14 bases between. Germline-derived CDR1 and CDR2 are MNHEY and SVGAGI. This CDR3 spans 16 amino acids. The CDR3 loop reads CASSYQYRVANTEAFF. As DNA, the CDR3 is TGTGCCAGCAGTTACCAGTACAGGGTGGCGAACACTGAAGCTTTCTTT.

The J gene is TRBJ2-1, the V gene TRBV12-3 or TRBV12-4; D not certain. The CDR3 has 13 residues. Trimming removed 6 bases from V and 10 bases from J, with 16 bases in between. The CDR3 loop is CASSLNTYTEQFF. In DNA, the CDR3 is TGTGCCAGCAGCCTGAATACTTATACCGAGCAGTTCTTC.

The chain uses TRBV3-1 (or the pseudogene TRBV3-2) and TRBJ1-2, with D possibly TRBD1 on 6 matching bases. V was trimmed by 3 bases and J by 8 bases, leaving 10 bases between them. The germline V gene has CDR1 LGHDT and CDR2 YNNKEL (reference sequence). The CDR3 consists of 12 residues. CDR3 DNA sequence: TGTGCCAGCAGCCACGACAGGCGAGGCTACACCTTC. Translating gives CASSHDRRGYTF.

This chain links TRBV9 with TRBJ2-3; 7 nucleotides align to TRBD1. V trimming: 3 bases; J trimming: 5 bases; junction bases outside the gene matches: 6. CDR3 size: 14 residues. Germline V lookup: CDR1 SGDLS, CDR2 YYNGEE. CDR3 protein: CASSGPQGVDTQYF. CDR3 bases: TGTGCCAGCAGCGGGCCCCAGGGGGTAGATACGCAGTATTTT.

J is TRBJ1-1 and V is TRBV27; D remains unclear. Germline CDR1 is MNHEY and CDR2 is SMNVEV (reference sequence). CDR3 length equals 14 residues. V dropped 0 bases and J dropped 1 base, with 6 bases sitting between them. CDR3 in amino acids: CASSLSGQNTEAFF. The DNA for the CDR3 is TGTGCCAGCAGTTTATCGGGCCAGAACACTGAAGCTTTCTTT.

This clone was counted a single time. This chain uses TRBV11-2 with TRBJ2-7; 11 bases are a match to TRBD1. Trimming removed 4 bases from V and 6 bases from J; junction bases left unmatched: 2. Germline V gene lookup returns CDR1 SGHAT and CDR2 FQNNGV. The CDR3 covers 13 residues. CDR3 sequence reads: CASSSDRGREQYF. CDR3 bases: TGTGCCAGCAGCTCGGACAGGGGGCGCGAGCAGTACTTC.

V gene TRBV12-3 or TRBV12-4 combines with J gene TRBJ1-2, with D possibly matching TRBD1 (6 bases). V dropped 3 bases and J dropped 8 bases, with 10 bases sitting between them. The CDR3 loop spans 12 amino acids. CDR3 region: CASSLDSWGYTF. CDR3 in DNA: TGTGCCAGCAGTTTGGACAGCTGGGGCTACACCTTC.